This TCR beta chain originates from a study of blood T cell repertoires in COVID-19. The overall study: The United States, Italy and Spain were the sources of the acute and convalescent COVID-19 samples. Nucleic acid was either cDNA or gDNA, and it came from T cells, B-cell-depleted T cells, or PBMCs.

TCRdb's table, derived via immunoSEQ multiplex PCR, lists solely in-frame clones and lacks some. The table includes 60,000 to 80,000 clones, approximately 88% detected once. This sequence was found in a woman aged 70-85 years with acute or convalescent COVID-19. Sequencing was done on a sample of peripheral blood.

CDR3 bases: TGTGCCAGCAGTTACACAAGGGGAAGCTCCTACAATGAGCAGTTCTTC. This gives the protein CASSYTRGSSYNEQFF. The rearrangement uses TRBV6-2 or TRBV6-3 and TRBJ2-1, with a possible D match to TRBD1 (5 bases). The length of the CDR3 is 16 residues. V lost 2 bases, J lost 0 bases, and 11 bases lay in between. Germline V CDR1 and CDR2: MNHEY, SVGEGT.